Listed below are T cell receptor beta chains from one sample, sequenced in a study of cytomegalovirus exposure and HLA in healthy donors. Profiling relied on immunoSEQ multiplex PCR, and the TCRdb table lists in-frame clones only, not all of them. This table has tens of thousands of clones, 90% to 95% appearing once. The sample was PBMCs. These receptors were obtained from a woman aged 30 to 39 in good health and CMV-seropositive. CDR3s include the opening cysteine and the closing phenylalanine or tryptophan. The order of the fields is V gene, CDR3 protein.

V gene: TRBV30; CDR3 protein: CAWSVPRPRRDRGDTEAFF
V gene: TRBV25-1; CDR3 protein: CASSEGQGRNTIYF
V gene: TRBV5-1; CDR3 protein: CASSPPDRDYGYTF
V gene: TRBV5-4; CDR3 protein: CASSSPSLRESSDEQFF
V gene: TRBV19; CDR3 protein: CASSPDRTGSTGELFF
V gene: TRBV13; CDR3 protein: CASSLDLRGSSTDTQYF
V gene: TRBV9; CDR3 protein: CASSVGGDLFTDEQYF
V gene: TRBV15; CDR3 protein: CATSRDSGAETQYF
V gene: TRBV9; CDR3 protein: CASSVVAGWSGEQFF
V gene: TRBV11-2; CDR3 protein: CASSLRGRVDNEQFF
V gene: TRBV5-6; CDR3 protein: CASSLELFRLAGISYEQYF
V gene: TRBV5-1; CDR3 protein: CASSSTGEGYTF
V gene: TRBV7-2; CDR3 protein: CASRKMGGPKITDTQYF
V gene: TRBV6-5; CDR3 protein: CASSNLQGWSQHF
V gene: TRBV28; CDR3 protein: CASREEMASGANVLTF
V gene: TRBV28; CDR3 protein: CASSQTSGRAGRAYNEQFF
V gene: TRBV4-1; CDR3 protein: CASSQEDPRTSGNTDTQYF
V gene: TRBV7-9; CDR3 protein: CASSYGQGNQPQHF
V gene: TRBV4-1; CDR3 protein: CASSPSAGTGFYEQYF
V gene: TRBV4-3; CDR3 protein: CASSQDHGGYNEQFF